The rows below give T cell receptor beta chains drawn from one sample of a study of blood T cells in healthy people across ages. TCRdb itself ran the 5' RACE reads through MiXCR, one entry per CDR3 protein. The table lists more than 1 million distinct CDR3 sequences, less than 50% of them singletons. Sequencing was performed on blood. These receptors originate from a woman in her sixties in good health. Both conserved end residues are part of each CDR3. Fields, in order: J gene, D gene, V gene, clone size, CDR3 protein, CDR3 DNA. The D gene is left open where the match is weak. Size tells how often a clone was seen (once, few, many) or the class of an expanded clone, and some rows leave it out.

j_gene: TRBJ2-5; d_gene: -; v_gene: TRBV5-1; abundance: -; CDR3aa: CASSLGNARGETQYF; CDR3nt: TGCGCCAGCAGCTTGGGTAACGCAAGGGGAGAGACCCAGTACTTC
j_gene: TRBJ2-1; d_gene: TRBD1; v_gene: TRBV19; abundance: -; CDR3aa: CASSNGQAWNEQFF; CDR3nt: TGTGCCAGTAGTAACGGACAGGCTTGGAATGAGCAGTTCTTC
j_gene: TRBJ1-4; d_gene: -; v_gene: TRBV6-1; abundance: few; CDR3aa: CASSASMLTNEKLFF; CDR3nt: TGTGCCAGCAGCGCAAGTATGCTGACTAATGAAAAACTGTTTTTT
j_gene: TRBJ2-6; d_gene: -; v_gene: TRBV20-1; abundance: -; CDR3aa: CSASGPANVLTF; CDR3nt: TGCAGTGCTAGTGGTCCGGCCAACGTCCTGACTTTC
j_gene: TRBJ2-1; d_gene: -; v_gene: TRBV20-1; abundance: -; CDR3aa: CSAWDLSTANEQFF; CDR3nt: TGCAGTGCTTGGGACCTTAGTACGGCCAATGAGCAGTTCTTC
j_gene: TRBJ2-7; d_gene: -; v_gene: TRBV11-1; abundance: -; CDR3aa: CASSLALTWYEQYF; CDR3nt: TGTGCCAGCAGCTTAGCGTTAACATGGTACGAGCAGTACTTC
j_gene: TRBJ2-7; d_gene: TRBD1; v_gene: TRBV4-2; abundance: -; CDR3aa: CASSPKQGGFYEQYF; CDR3nt: TGTGCCAGCAGCCCTAAACAGGGGGGATTCTACGAGCAGTACTTC
j_gene: TRBJ1-1; d_gene: TRBD1; v_gene: TRBV10-2; abundance: -; CDR3aa: CASSSRGNMNTEAFF; CDR3nt: TGCGCCAGCAGTTCCAGGGGGAACATGAACACTGAAGCTTTCTTT
j_gene: TRBJ2-1; d_gene: TRBD1; v_gene: TRBV20-1; abundance: -; CDR3aa: CSARSDRVVNEQFF; CDR3nt: TGCAGTGCTAGATCCGACAGGGTGGTGAATGAGCAGTTCTTC
j_gene: TRBJ1-1; d_gene: -; v_gene: TRBV10-3; abundance: once; CDR3aa: CAISDAGPDTEAFF; CDR3nt: TGTGCCATCAGTGACGCGGGACCCGACACTGAAGCTTTCTTT
j_gene: TRBJ2-3; d_gene: TRBD2; v_gene: TRBV14; abundance: -; CDR3aa: CASSQEGLAAYTDTQYF; CDR3nt: TGTGCCAGCAGCCAAGAGGGACTAGCGGCGTACACAGATACGCAGTATTTT
j_gene: TRBJ2-1; d_gene: -; v_gene: TRBV10-2; abundance: -; CDR3aa: CASSEGTSWNNEQFF; CDR3nt: TGCGCCAGCAGTGAGGGAACTAGCTGGAACAATGAGCAGTTCTTC
j_gene: TRBJ2-2; d_gene: TRBD2; v_gene: TRBV12-3/TRBV12-4; abundance: few; CDR3aa: CASKTGLAPTGELFF; CDR3nt: TGTGCCAGCAAGACGGGACTAGCGCCCACCGGGGAGCTGTTTTTT
j_gene: TRBJ1-2; d_gene: -; v_gene: TRBV29-1; abundance: few; CDR3aa: CSVEIWKTGGYTF; CDR3nt: TGCAGCGTTGAGATTTGGAAAACCGGTGGCTACACCTTC
j_gene: TRBJ2-1; d_gene: -; v_gene: TRBV10-3; abundance: few; CDR3aa: CAILGDSGQRGYNEQFF; CDR3nt: TGTGCCATACTTGGGGACTCGGGACAACGGGGGTACAATGAGCAGTTCTTC
j_gene: TRBJ2-7; d_gene: TRBD2; v_gene: TRBV6-2/TRBV6-3; abundance: many; CDR3aa: CASRIAGVYEQYF; CDR3nt: TGTGCCAGCAGAATAGCGGGAGTCTACGAGCAGTACTTC
j_gene: TRBJ2-1; d_gene: -; v_gene: TRBV6-5; abundance: few; CDR3aa: CASSPDRSSSYNEQFF; CDR3nt: TGTGCCAGCAGCCCGGACAGATCAAGCTCCTACAATGAGCAGTTCTTC
j_gene: TRBJ2-7; d_gene: -; v_gene: TRBV6-2/TRBV6-3; abundance: few; CDR3aa: CASSYEKTLSYEQYF; CDR3nt: TGTGCCAGCAGTTACGAAAAGACACTCTCCTACGAGCAGTACTTC
j_gene: TRBJ2-3; d_gene: -; v_gene: TRBV18; abundance: -; CDR3aa: CASSPGPIGDTQYF; CDR3nt: TGTGCCAGCTCACCTGGGCCTATAGGGGATACGCAGTATTTT
j_gene: TRBJ1-2; d_gene: -; v_gene: TRBV19; abundance: -; CDR3aa: CASKGVSYGYTF; CDR3nt: TGTGCCAGTAAAGGGGTGAGCTATGGCTACACCTTC
j_gene: TRBJ2-5; d_gene: -; v_gene: TRBV5-1; abundance: few; CDR3aa: CASSLRMGQGETQYF; CDR3nt: TGCGCCAGCAGCTTGAGGATGGGCCAGGGGGAGACCCAGTACTTC
j_gene: TRBJ1-1; d_gene: TRBD1; v_gene: TRBV3-1; abundance: -; CDR3aa: CASSKDRITEAFF; CDR3nt: TGTGCCAGCAGCAAGGACAGGATCACTGAAGCTTTCTTT
j_gene: TRBJ1-4; d_gene: TRBD1; v_gene: TRBV20-1; abundance: -; CDR3aa: CSAIRTGRPEKLFF; CDR3nt: TGCAGTGCTATCAGGACAGGGCGGCCTGAAAAACTGTTTTTT
j_gene: TRBJ2-5; d_gene: TRBD1; v_gene: TRBV10-3; abundance: -; CDR3aa: CAISTGVQETQYF; CDR3nt: TGTGCCATCAGTACAGGGGTCCAAGAGACCCAGTACTTC
j_gene: TRBJ2-3; d_gene: -; v_gene: TRBV7-6; abundance: -; CDR3aa: CASIPGQRNTDTQYF; CDR3nt: TGTGCCAGCATCCCGGGGCAGCGGAACACAGATACGCAGTATTTT
j_gene: TRBJ1-6; d_gene: TRBD1; v_gene: TRBV12-3/TRBV12-4; abundance: -; CDR3aa: CVSTPGQGSSPLHF; CDR3nt: TGTGTCAGCACCCCGGGACAGGGTTCTTCACCCCTCCACTTT
j_gene: TRBJ2-7; d_gene: -; v_gene: TRBV29-1; abundance: -; CDR3aa: CSVARDTSSYEQYF; CDR3nt: TGCAGCGTTGCCCGGGACACCAGCTCCTACGAGCAGTACTTC
j_gene: TRBJ2-7; d_gene: -; v_gene: TRBV15; abundance: once; CDR3aa: CASSRDRRAEQYF; CDR3nt: TGTGCCTCCAGCAGAGATCGAAGGGCTGAGCAGTACTTC
j_gene: TRBJ2-7; d_gene: -; v_gene: TRBV6-5; abundance: -; CDR3aa: CASSYEPNGAYEQYF; CDR3nt: TGTGCCAGCAGTTACGAACCTAACGGGGCCTACGAGCAGTACTTC
j_gene: TRBJ2-1; d_gene: -; v_gene: TRBV9; abundance: -; CDR3aa: CASSPQDSRSDEQFF; CDR3nt: TGTGCCAGCAGCCCCCAGGACTCCCGTAGCGATGAGCAGTTCTTC
j_gene: TRBJ2-3; d_gene: -; v_gene: TRBV6-5; abundance: few; CDR3aa: CASSYSGAIVTDTQYF; CDR3nt: TGTGCCAGCAGTTACTCGGGGGCGATTGTCACAGATACGCAGTATTTT
j_gene: TRBJ2-7; d_gene: TRBD2; v_gene: TRBV29-1; abundance: few; CDR3aa: CSVARLAGGEQYF; CDR3nt: TGCAGCGTGGCCCGTCTAGCGGGAGGCGAGCAGTACTTC
j_gene: TRBJ1-2; d_gene: -; v_gene: TRBV9; abundance: -; CDR3aa: CASSGQVTANYGYTF; CDR3nt: TGTGCCAGCAGCGGTCAGGTTACAGCTAACTATGGCTACACCTTC
j_gene: TRBJ2-4; d_gene: -; v_gene: TRBV6-2/TRBV6-3; abundance: few; CDR3aa: CASGTSVGQYF; CDR3nt: TGTGCCAGCGGGACTTCTGTGGGGCAGTACTTC
j_gene: TRBJ2-7; d_gene: TRBD2; v_gene: TRBV7-2; abundance: -; CDR3aa: CTSSSAGSGYEQYF; CDR3nt: TGTACCAGCAGCTCAGCGGGAAGCGGCTACGAGCAGTACTTC
j_gene: TRBJ1-6; d_gene: -; v_gene: TRBV27; abundance: -; CDR3aa: CASSSFPTSPLHF; CDR3nt: TGTGCCAGCAGTTCCTTTCCCACTTCACCCCTCCACTTT
j_gene: TRBJ2-3; d_gene: -; v_gene: TRBV7-8; abundance: few; CDR3aa: CASRAPTDTQYF; CDR3nt: TGTGCCAGCAGGGCCCCCACAGATACGCAGTATTTT
j_gene: TRBJ1-1; d_gene: -; v_gene: TRBV20-1; abundance: -; CDR3aa: CSAPAVRVGTEAFF; CDR3nt: TGCAGTGCGCCGGCGGTTAGGGTTGGGACTGAAGCTTTCTTT
j_gene: TRBJ2-7; d_gene: TRBD1; v_gene: TRBV7-9; abundance: few; CDR3aa: CASSSPGTGTPSYEQYF; CDR3nt: TGTGCCAGCAGCTCTCCCGGGACAGGTACCCCATCTTACGAGCAGTACTTC
j_gene: TRBJ2-5; d_gene: -; v_gene: TRBV7-6; abundance: few; CDR3aa: CASSLVDSAQETQYF; CDR3nt: TGTGCCAGCAGCCTTGTGGACAGCGCTCAAGAGACCCAGTACTTC
j_gene: TRBJ2-4; d_gene: TRBD2; v_gene: TRBV20-1; abundance: -; CDR3aa: CSASLPGLQSYKQYF; CDR3nt: TGCAGTGCTAGCCTACCGGGACTACAGAGTTACAAGCAGTACTTC
j_gene: TRBJ2-3; d_gene: -; v_gene: TRBV12-3/TRBV12-4; abundance: -; CDR3aa: CASSLPSGVFSDTQYF; CDR3nt: TGTGCCAGCAGTTTACCCTCAGGGGTATTTTCAGATACGCAGTATTTT
j_gene: TRBJ2-5; d_gene: -; v_gene: TRBV7-3; abundance: -; CDR3aa: CASSSPPDQTQYF; CDR3nt: TGTGCCAGCAGCTCTCCTCCCGACCAGACCCAGTACTTC
j_gene: TRBJ2-1; d_gene: TRBD2; v_gene: TRBV7-2; abundance: few; CDR3aa: CASSLESGRAQYEQFF; CDR3nt: TGTGCCAGCAGCTTAGAAAGCGGGAGGGCCCAGTATGAGCAGTTCTTC
j_gene: TRBJ2-7; d_gene: -; v_gene: TRBV5-1; abundance: few; CDR3aa: CASSLYGRGYEQYF; CDR3nt: TGCGCCAGCAGCTTGTACGGGAGAGGGTACGAGCAGTACTTC
j_gene: TRBJ2-1; d_gene: -; v_gene: TRBV7-9; abundance: few; CDR3aa: CASSTAGNEQFF; CDR3nt: TGTGCCAGCAGCACCGCGGGGAATGAGCAGTTCTTC
j_gene: TRBJ2-4; d_gene: -; v_gene: TRBV5-1; abundance: -; CDR3aa: CASSLLLGRAKNIQYF; CDR3nt: TGCGCCAGCAGCTTATTGTTAGGCCGAGCCAAAAACATTCAGTACTTC